Below, 31 T cell receptor beta chains from the same sample are listed, as sequenced in a study of T cell responses to AZD1222 COVID-19 vaccine (dated by TCRdb to about 2021). Read against the paper, the sample's time point label means: baseline before first vaccination. Library creation used the immunoSEQ multiplex PCR assay. Entries here come from immuneACCESS through TCRdb and include only in-frame sequences with V and J called. Some clones fail to appear in such tables; in the studies checked, an unresolved V gene covers under half of the shortfall, and the cause of the remainder is unknown. For this sample the table gives approximately 180,000 clones, of which 90% were detected only once. The ten largest clonotypes hold 5% to 7.5% of the sample. The sequenced sample was peripheral blood, obtained on day 0 of AZD1222 vaccination. These receptors all come from an adult in good health.

The chain links TRBV28 to TRBJ1-2, with no clear D. CDR1 is MDHEN and CDR2 is SYDVKM in the germline V gene. V shed 3 bases and J shed 1 base, with 12 bases lying between them. The CDR3 consists of 15 residues. In DNA, the CDR3 is TGTGCCAGCAGTTTTGGGAGTTTCGGTAACTATGGCTACACCTTC. Residues: CASSFGSFGNYGYTF.

The chain employs TRBV6-5 and TRBJ2-7, with D unresolved. The CDR3 contains 14 residues. V lost 0 bases to trimming and J lost 2 bases, with 8 bases between them. Germline CDR1 MNHEY, CDR2 SVGAGI. The CDR3 DNA follows: TGTGCCAGCAGTTACTCCCCGGCCGCCTACGAGCAGTACTTC. This encodes CASSYSPAAYEQYF.

The J gene is TRBJ2-7, the V gene TRBV7-2; 9 bases agree with TRBD2. The V segment lost 5 bases and the J segment 3 bases; nucleotides outside the gene matches: 8. Germline V lookup: CDR1 SGHTA, CDR2 FQGNSA. This CDR3 is built from 15 residues. Here the CDR3 reads CASSQGLAEFYEQYF. The CDR3 DNA is TGTGCCAGCAGCCAGGGACTAGCTGAATTCTACGAGCAGTACTTC.

The gene calls are TRBV19 and TRBJ2-2, with D tentatively TRBD1 (6 bases). Trimming left V 2 bases short and J 2 bases short, with 9 bases between. Per the germline V gene, CDR1 is LNHDA and CDR2 is SQIVND (reference sequence). This CDR3 contains 15 residues. Here the CDR3 DNA reads TGTGCCAGTAGTATAATAGGGACAAACACCGGGGAGCTGTTTTTT. Amino acid sequence: CASSIIGTNTGELFF.

On this clone: Its ends do not fully match the called genes, so a read error is possible. This chain joins TRBV10-3 and TRBJ1-2; 8 nucleotides line up with TRBD1. Germline CDR1 ENHRY, CDR2 SYGVKD. The CDR3 sequence is 13 residues long. The CDR3 DNA is TGTGCCATCACTGAGGACAGGGACTATGGCTACACCTTC. As protein: CAITEDRDYGYTF.

The V gene is TRBV11-2, the J gene TRBJ2-1; 8 bases line up with TRBD2. Looked up from germline, CDR1 is SGHAT and CDR2 is FQNNGV. With V trimmed by 5 bases and J by 2 bases, 2 bases remained unmatched. There are 14 residues in the CDR3. CDR3 sequence: CASSPLAAYNEQFF. The CDR3 DNA reads as TGTGCCAGCAGCCCACTAGCGGCCTACAATGAGCAGTTCTTC.

The chain is built from TRBV5-1 and TRBJ2-1, with TRBD1 matching over 9 bases. Germline CDR1 and CDR2: SGHRS and YFSETQ. J was trimmed by 5 bases and V by 7 bases; bases with no gene match: 7. The CDR3 runs 14 residues. CDR3 nucleotide sequence: TGCGCCAGCGCTGGGACAGGGTGGGACAATGAGCAGTTCTTC. This gives the protein CASAGTGWDNEQFF.

The V gene is TRBV5-1, the J gene TRBJ2-1; tentative D call: TRBD2 (5 bases). From germline, CDR1 is SGHRS and CDR2 YFSETQ. There are 16 residues in the CDR3. The CDR3 DNA is TGCGACACCGACGGATACCGCGGCGGGTCGTCCAATGAGCAGTTCTTC. Its translation: CDTDGYRGGSSNEQFF.

The chain uses TRBV18 and TRBJ2-3; D unclear. The CDR3 sequence is 14 residues long. Germline V gene sequence: CDR1 KGHSH, CDR2 LQKENI. Trimming left V 1 base short and J 4 bases short, with 9 bases between. CDR3: CASSPRRPADTQYF. In DNA form, the CDR3 reads TGTGCCAGCTCACCACGACGGCCCGCAGATACGCAGTATTTT.

The chain combines TRBV7-9 with TRBJ2-1, with D tentatively TRBD1 or TRBD2 (5 bases each). Per the germline V gene, CDR1 is SEHNR and CDR2 is FQNEAQ (reference sequence). V was cut by 7 bases and J by 9 bases, with 22 bases left in between. This CDR3 has 15 residues. The CDR3 nucleotides are TGTGCCAGCACTTGGGACGGCACAGGACACTCTGAGCAGTTCTTC. Residues: CASTWDGTGHSEQFF.

The chain links TRBV2 to TRBJ1-2; 7 bases line up with TRBD1. The CDR3 extends over 15 amino acids. V lost 7 bases and J lost 7; bases outside the gene matches: 15. Per the germline V gene, CDR1 is SNHLY and CDR2 is FYNNEI. The CDR3 reads CASTYGNRQGSGYTF. The CDR3, as DNA: TGTGCCAGCACCTACGGTAATCGACAGGGCTCTGGCTACACCTTC.

The J gene is TRBJ2-7, the V gene TRBV11-3, with D perhaps TRBD2 (6 bases). V dropped 1 base and J dropped 7 bases, with 8 bases sitting between them. The germline gives CDR1 SGHNT, CDR2 YENEEA. CDR3 size: 12 residues. CDR3 sequence: CASSLVAGEQYF. DNA of the CDR3: TGTGCCAGCAGCTTAGTCGCGGGGGAGCAGTACTTC.

The rearrangement links TRBV7-2 to TRBJ2-7; 9 bases map to TRBD1. Unmatched junction bases numbered 3, after V lost 4 bases and J lost 2 bases. Germline V CDR1 and CDR2: SGHTA, FQGNSA. The CDR3 runs to 14 residues. Written as DNA, the CDR3 is TGTGCCAGCAGCTCCAGACAGGGGGCCTACGAGCAGTACTTC. It yields the protein CASSSRQGAYEQYF.

The chain joins TRBV6-5 to TRBJ1-5; D remains unclear. V dropped 2 bases and J dropped 6 bases, with 14 bases sitting between them. The CDR3 runs to 15 residues. Germline loops: CDR1 MNHEY, CDR2 SVGAGI. The CDR3 bases are TGTGCCAGCAGTTACACCGGCATGGAGGTTCAGCCCCAGCATTTT. Its translation is CASSYTGMEVQPQHF.

The gene calls are TRBV9 and TRBJ2-2, with D possibly being TRBD2 (7 bases). V was pared by 0 bases and J by 8 bases, with 11 bases between. The CDR3 is 14 residues long. The germline V gene encodes CDR1 SGDLS and CDR2 YYNGEE. DNA for the CDR3: TGTGCCAGCAGCGTAGACGGGGGGCGAGGGGAGCTGTTTTTT. Its protein product is CASSVDGGRGELFF.

This chain joins TRBV6-6 and TRBJ2-7; perhaps TRBD1 as D (6 bases). The CDR3 is 13 residues long. Germline CDR1 MNHNY, CDR2 SVGAGI (reference sequence). V lost 3 bases to trimming and J lost 6 bases, with 12 bases between them. The CDR3 protein is CASSYHRAAEQYF. In DNA, the CDR3 is TGTGCCAGCAGTTATCACAGGGCAGCCGAGCAGTACTTC.

V and J are TRBV30 and TRBJ2-5; D might be TRBD2 (7 bases). The CDR3 spans 14 residues. Germline V gene sequence: CDR1 GTSNPN, CDR2 SVGIG (reference sequence). Trimming removed 4 bases at V and 5 bases at J, with 17 bases between. CDR3 in amino acids: CAWNMDRGAETQYF. The CDR3 DNA reads as TGTGCCTGGAATATGGACCGGGGGGCGGAGACCCAGTACTTC.

The CDR3 spells CATSREVVGYTF. For the CDR3, the DNA is TGTGCCACCAGCAGAGAAGTAGTCGGCTACACCTTC. V gene TRBV15 combines with J gene TRBJ1-2, with unresolved D. Germline CDR1 reads LNHNV; CDR2 reads YYDKDF (reference sequence). This CDR3 contains 12 residues. Trimming stripped 0 bases from V and 8 bases from J, with 7 bases between.

This chain links TRBV11-2 with TRBJ2-3; 7 bases are a match to TRBD2. The CDR3 totals 18 residues. Per the germline V gene, CDR1 is SGHAT and CDR2 is FQNNGV. Trimming took 2 bases from V and 2 from J; bases not matched to a gene: 13. The DNA for the CDR3 is TGTGCCAGCAGCTTAAGAGCCGCGGGGGAAGTGGACACAGATACGCAGTATTTT. Translating gives CASSLRAAGEVDTDTQYF.

The V call is TRBV28, the J call TRBJ1-5; 8 nucleotides match TRBD1. The CDR3 totals 15 residues. The germline gives CDR1 MDHEN, CDR2 SYDVKM. V shed 4 bases and J 4 bases; nucleotides not matched to a gene: 6. CDR3 loop: CASSSTGALNQPQHF. The DNA of the CDR3 is TGTGCCAGCAGTTCGACAGGGGCTCTAAATCAGCCCCAGCATTTT.

V is TRBV27 and J is TRBJ2-7, with TRBD2 matching 12 bases. Germline V gene sequence: CDR1 MNHEY, CDR2 SMNVEV (reference sequence). The V gene end was trimmed by 2 bases and the J gene end by 0 bases; junction bases not matched to a gene: 2. The CDR3 has 16 residues. CDR3 in DNA: TGTGCCAGCAGTTTAGGGACTAGCGGGCTCTCCTACGAGCAGTACTTC. This encodes CASSLGTSGLSYEQYF.

This chain joins TRBV18 and TRBJ1-6; no reliable D call. The CDR3 extends over 19 amino acids. Germline lookup yields CDR1 KGHSH and CDR2 LQKENI. The germline V and J ends were trimmed by 5 bases and 0 bases, with 20 bases remaining between them. The CDR3 here is CASSVKGDLRGSYNSPLHF. The CDR3 DNA reads TGTGCCAGCTCAGTAAAGGGAGATCTTCGGGGCTCCTATAATTCACCCCTCCACTTT. Variable domain in full (rest from reference TRBV18 and TRBJ1-6): NAGVMQNPRHLVRRRGQEARLRCSPMKGHSHVYWYRQLPEEGLKFMVYLQKENIIDESGMPKERFSAEFPKEGPSILRIQQVVRGDSAAYFCASSVKGDLRGSYNSPLHFGNGTRLTVT.

CDR3 loop: CATSRLAGGTGGEQYF. CDR3 DNA sequence: TGTGCCACCAGCAGGTTAGCGGGGGGGACTGGAGGGGAGCAGTACTTC. The chain couples TRBV15 to TRBJ2-7, with 11 positions matching TRBD2. There are 16 residues in the CDR3. Trimming at V came to 3 bases and at J to 7 bases, leaving 11 bases not matched to a gene. From germline, CDR1 is LNHNV and CDR2 YYDKDF (reference sequence). The full variable domain, rest sourced from reference TRBV15 and TRBJ2-7, is DAMVIQNPRYQVTQFGKPVTLSCSQTLNHNVMYWYQQKSSQAPKLLFHYYDKDFNNEADTPDNFQSRRPNTSFCFLDIRSPGLGDTAMYLCATSRLAGGTGGEQYFGPGTRLTVT.

The J gene is TRBJ2-3, the V gene TRBV6-5, with TRBD2 as a possible D gene (5 bases). CDR3 size: 13 residues. Deletions cut 7 bases from V and 2 bases from J, with 10 bases between. CDR1 is MNHEY, CDR2 SVGAGI, per germline. Here the CDR3 DNA reads TGTGCCAGCAAAAGCGGATCCACAGATACGCAGTATTTT. Its translation: CASKSGSTDTQYF.

This chain links TRBV27 with TRBJ1-5, with D hard to call. The ends were cut back, 1 base at V and 6 bases at J, with 10 bases in the middle. Germline assignment: CDR1 MNHEY and CDR2 SMNVEV (reference sequence). The CDR3 runs to 14 residues. CDR3 sequence: CASSLLRDGQPQHF. CDR3 sequence (DNA): TGTGCCAGCAGTTTATTGAGGGATGGTCAGCCCCAGCATTTT.

The chain combines TRBV10-3 with TRBJ2-7, with a tentative D call TRBD1 (6 bases). There are 15 residues in the CDR3. CDR1 ENHRY and CDR2 SYGVKD come from the germline V gene. The CDR3 is CASGAPETGAYEQYF. The CDR3 nucleotides read TGTGCATCAGGGGCTCCTGAGACAGGAGCCTACGAGCAGTACTTC.

This CDR3 reads CASSQALGLTNEKLFF. The CDR3 nucleotides are TGTGCCAGCAGCCAAGCCCTTGGACTAACTAATGAAAAACTGTTTTTT. The chain has TRBV4-2 and TRBJ1-4; D gene unclear. Trimming took off 1 base at V and 1 base at J, with 10 bases between the two ends. Germline assignment: CDR1 LGHNA and CDR2 YNFKEQ. This CDR3 is built from 16 residues.

This chain joins TRBV7-2 and TRBJ2-7; D is ambiguous. The CDR3 covers 12 residues. Germline V lookup: CDR1 SGHTA, CDR2 FQGNSA. Trimming shortened V by 2 bases and J by 5 bases, and 7 bases separated the two germline ends. The CDR3 nucleotides are TGTGCCAGCAGCTTATATGGGGACGAGCAGTACTTC. The encoded protein is CASSLYGDEQYF.

This clone was seen a single time. The rearrangement uses TRBV5-6 and TRBJ2-3, with TRBD1 as a possible D gene (5 bases). Deletions cut 1 base from V and 9 bases from J, with 18 bases between. The CDR3 has 15 residues. Per germline, CDR1 SGHDT and CDR2 YYEEEE. For the CDR3, the DNA is TGTGCCAGCAGCTTGTTGATGTCAGGGAAAGGGACGCAGTATTTT. Protein: CASSLLMSGKGTQYF.

V usage is TRBV7-2 and J usage is TRBJ1-2; 7 positions match TRBD1. The length of the CDR3 is 13 residues. The germline gives CDR1 SGHTA, CDR2 FQGNSA. The V segment lost 4 bases and the J segment 8 bases; nucleotides outside the gene matches: 7. The CDR3 sequence: CASSYDRDRGYTF. The CDR3 coding sequence is TGTGCCAGCAGCTACGACAGGGACAGAGGCTACACCTTC. The variable domain in full, completed from reference TRBV7-2 and TRBJ1-2, reads GAGVSQSPSNKVTEKGKDVELRCDPISGHTALYWYRQSLGQGLEFLIYFQGNSAPDKSGLPSDRFSAERTGGSVSTLTIQRTQQEDSAVYLCASSYDRDRGYTFGSGTRLTVV.

This chain connects TRBV6-2 or TRBV6-3 to TRBJ2-7; D not certain. Germline CDR1 reads MNHEY; CDR2 reads SVGEGT. Trimming stripped 4 bases from V and 3 bases from J, with 7 bases between. This CDR3 region has 12 residues. The CDR3 reads CASSFGNYEQYF. CDR3 bases: TGTGCCAGCAGTTTCGGCAACTACGAGCAGTACTTC.